This T cell receptor (beta chain) was retrieved from a study of control samples from healthy donors and cancer patients (dated by TCRdb to 2020 to 2021). On this clone itself: Its antigen is unknown. Base quality data are lacking; no much larger clone is found one base away.

The germline V gene sets CDR1 to MNHEY and CDR2 to SVGAGI. The V and J ends are trimmed by 8 bases and 4 bases, leaving 14 bases between them. From its cysteine to its phenylalanine, the CDR3 spans 13 amino acids. Only the CDR3 DNA is retained, 39 bases long and in frame from the first base. Library preparation used the immunoSEQ multiplex PCR assay. TCRdb took over this immuneACCESS table, retaining in-frame rearrangements with V and J assigned. Such tables are incomplete; in checked studies, under half of the missing clones stem from an unresolved V gene, and the remainder is unexplained. For this sample there are about 20,000 clones; 85% to 90% appear just once. More than 7% of the sample is held by the ten biggest clonotypes.

Sequences were obtained from PBMCs. The receptor was isolated from an older woman with head and neck cancer. This chain is built from TRBV6-5 and TRBJ1-2; TRBD1 is a weak D gene call, 6 bases matching. CDR3 region: CASGVQGLYGYTF. The DNA is TGTGCCAGCGGGGTACAGGGCCTCTATGGCTACACCTTC.